This TCR beta chain comes out of a study of T cells in localized non-small cell lung cancer. Study-wide results and limits: Longer survival (overall) was linked to higher T cell density in blood.

Sequencing was performed with immunoSEQ multiplex PCR; in TCRdb, only in-frame clones are kept and a portion is missing. This table holds around 64,000 clones, roughly 90% found once. This clone appeared a single time. The antigen remains undetermined. This receptor was identified in a man aged 35 to 69 with stage I squamous cell lung carcinoma. Sequencing was performed on peripheral blood, taken before any cancer treatment.

The CDR3 DNA is TGTGCCAGCAGGGAGGGACTGTCAAATCAGCCCCAGCATTTT. Translated, it gives CASREGLSNQPQHF. The chain carries TRBV2 and TRBJ1-5, with D perhaps matching TRBD1 (5 bases). Trimming cost V 6 bases and J 4 bases, with 13 bases left between them. Germline values: CDR1 SNHLY, CDR2 FYNNEI. The length of the CDR3 is 14 residues.